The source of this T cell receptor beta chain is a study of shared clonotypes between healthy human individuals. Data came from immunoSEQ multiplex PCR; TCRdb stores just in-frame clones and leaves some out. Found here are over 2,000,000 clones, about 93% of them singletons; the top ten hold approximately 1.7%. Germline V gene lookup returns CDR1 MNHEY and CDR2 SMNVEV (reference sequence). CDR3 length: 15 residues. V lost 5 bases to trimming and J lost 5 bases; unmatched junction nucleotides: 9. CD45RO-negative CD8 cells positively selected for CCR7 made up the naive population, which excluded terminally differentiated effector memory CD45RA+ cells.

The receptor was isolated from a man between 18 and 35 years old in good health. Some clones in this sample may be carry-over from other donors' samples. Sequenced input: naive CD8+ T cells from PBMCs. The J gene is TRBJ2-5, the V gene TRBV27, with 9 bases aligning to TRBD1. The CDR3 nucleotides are TGTGCCAGCAGTCTAGTACAGGGGGCATGGGAGACCCAGTACTTC. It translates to CASSLVQGAWETQYF.